The 4 T cell receptor beta chains below were found in one sample sequenced in a study of neoadjuvant anti-PD-1 for oral cavity cancer. This table comes from immunoSEQ multiplex PCR, and its TCRdb copy is limited to in-frame clones, with some not included. The profile shows more than 6,000 clones, over 65% of them singletons. This sample comprised PBMCs, obtained before nivolumab (anti-PD-1) treatment. Receptors originate from a person aged 40 to 85 with oral cavity squamous cell carcinoma.

A single count supports this clone. V is TRBV7-9 and J is TRBJ2-3; 10 bases are shared with TRBD2. CDR1 SEHNR and CDR2 FQNEAQ come from the germline V gene (reference sequence). Losses at the gene ends were 0 bases for V and 2 bases for J; bases not matched to a gene: 2. The length of the CDR3 is 16 residues. CDR3 loop: CASSLASGGYTDTQYF. The CDR3 coding sequence is TGTGCCAGCAGCTTAGCTAGCGGGGGGTACACAGATACGCAGTATTTT.

This chain uses TRBV28 with TRBJ1-1; weak D call: TRBD1 (5 bases). V lost 10 bases, J lost 3 bases, and 27 bases lay in between. Germline V gives CDR1 MDHEN, CDR2 SYDVKM. The CDR3 has 17 amino acids. The CDR3 loop is CATRGPRGGQQDTEAFF. The CDR3 DNA follows: TGTGCCACCCGGGGTCCTCGTGGGGGTCAACAGGACACTGAAGCTTTCTTT.

This clone was picked up one time. The V gene is TRBV5-6, the J gene TRBJ2-5, with 7 bases fitting TRBD2. CDR3 size: 14 residues. CDR1 is SGHDT and CDR2 is YYEEEE in the germline V gene. The J segment lost 5 bases and the V segment lost 4 bases, leaving 8 bases of the junction unmatched. The CDR3 DNA is TGTGCCAGCAGCGATGATCCCGGGGGGGAGACCCAGTACTTC. It codes for CASSDDPGGETQYF.

The V gene is TRBV5-8, the J gene TRBJ1-4, with 12 bases fitting TRBD1. V shed 4 bases, J shed 7 bases, and the junction held 8 bases outside the gene matches. CDR1 and CDR2 (germline): SGHTS, YDEGEE. The CDR3 is 16 residues long. In DNA, the CDR3 is TGTGCCAGCAGCGGGGACAGGGGGCGCGGAGGTGAAAAACTGTTTTTT. Translating it yields CASSGDRGRGGEKLFF.